This paragraph covers one T cell receptor beta chain sequence. No antigen is known for it. The data derive from a study of response to subunit inactivated influenza vaccine. The study's findings and limits: The study's authors posited that every seasonal influenza vaccination enlists few new T cells.

CDR1 and CDR2 from the germline V gene are SGDLS and YYNGEE. This CDR3 is built from 15 residues. J was trimmed by 4 bases and V by 3 bases; bases with no gene match: 3. Each CDR3 protein is one row after TCRdb ran MiXCR on the RT-PCR reads. The repertoire includes 600,000 to 700,000 distinct CDR3 sequences, 13% to 15% of them detected once, and 6.5% to 8% sits in the top ten. The specimen was PBMCs from blood, collected around two weeks before vaccination. This clonotype originated in a middle-aged man who received an inactivated influenza vaccine. This chain uses TRBV9 with TRBJ2-1, with 11 positions matching TRBD1. CDR3 in amino acids: CASSAGQGGYNEQFF. DNA of the CDR3: TGTGCCAGCAGCGCGGGACAGGGGGGTTACAATGAGCAGTTCTTC. The full variable domain, completed using reference TRBV9 and TRBJ2-1, is DSGVTQTPKHLITATGQRVTLRCSPRSGDLSVYWYQQSLDQGLQFLIQYYNGEERAKGNILERFSAQQFPDLHSELNLSSLELGDSALYFCASSAGQGGYNEQFFGPGTRLTVL.